Below, one TCR beta chain is given with its context. The data are from a study of technical replicates of blood from a handful of donors. TCRdb's copy holds only in-frame clones and misses some; the assay was immunoSEQ multiplex PCR. The data show tens of thousands of clones, approximately 90% seen once. The germline gives CDR1 SEHNR, CDR2 FQNEAQ (reference sequence). The CDR3 spans 15 residues. V lost 4 bases to trimming and J lost 5 bases, with 14 bases between them. Source material: PBMCs. The chain employs TRBV7-9 and TRBJ2-2; maybe TRBD2 (6 bases). This TCR came from a human donor in good health. Some clones in this sample may be carry-over from other donors' samples. The CDR3, as DNA: TGTGCCAGCAGCTCTCCGGGGGAGGTGACCGGGGAGCTGTTTTTT. Translation: CASSSPGEVTGELFF.